This TCR beta chain was retrieved from a study of CD8 T cells in Susac syndrome. Reverse transcription of about 0.5 to 1 ug RNA was carried out with random hexamers. Amplification of TCR beta CDR3 spanned 54 Vbeta and 13 Jbeta via immunoSEQ multiplex PCR. MiXCR, applied by TCRdb to the immunoSEQ multiplex PCR reads, yields one record per CDR3 protein. The table records some 300,000 distinct CDR3 sequences, 70% to 90% of them present only once. This clonotype was seen just once. The receptor's source is a human donor with multiple sclerosis. Sequencing was performed on CD8+ T cells from PBMCs.

The CDR3 DNA follows: TGTGCCAGCAGCAAAGCCGGGACTTATAACTACGAGCAGTACTTC. This gives the protein CASSKAGTYNYEQYF. The gene calls are TRBV7-9 and TRBJ2-7; possibly TRBD2 for D (6 bases). The CDR3 length is 15 residues. The V end was cut by 5 bases, the J end by 3 bases, with 17 bases between. Germline V gives CDR1 SEHNR, CDR2 FQNEAQ (reference sequence).